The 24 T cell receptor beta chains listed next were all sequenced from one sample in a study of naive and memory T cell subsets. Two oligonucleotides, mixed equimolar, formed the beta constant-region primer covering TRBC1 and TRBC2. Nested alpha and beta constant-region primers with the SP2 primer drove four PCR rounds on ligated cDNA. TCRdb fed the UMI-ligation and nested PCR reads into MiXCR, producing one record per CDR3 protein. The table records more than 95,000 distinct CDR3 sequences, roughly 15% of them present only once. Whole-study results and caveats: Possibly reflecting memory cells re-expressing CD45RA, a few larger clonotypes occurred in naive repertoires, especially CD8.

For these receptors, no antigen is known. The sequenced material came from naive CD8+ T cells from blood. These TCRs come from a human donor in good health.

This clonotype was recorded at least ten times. The CDR3 spells CASSPAGVREQFF. The CDR3 region has the DNA TGTGCCAGCAGCCCAGCGGGAGTACGGGAGCAGTTCTTC. The gene calls are TRBV3-1 and TRBJ2-1, with TRBD2 matching over 8 bases. This CDR3 has 13 residues. V shed 4 bases and J 10 bases; nucleotides not matched to a gene: 6. CDR1 is LGHDT and CDR2 is YNNKEL in the germline V gene (reference sequence).

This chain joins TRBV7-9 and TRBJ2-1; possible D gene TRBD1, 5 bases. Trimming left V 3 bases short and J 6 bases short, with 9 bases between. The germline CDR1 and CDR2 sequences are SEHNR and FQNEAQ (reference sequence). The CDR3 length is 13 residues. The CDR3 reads CASSLYQGNEQFF. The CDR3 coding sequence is TGTGCCAGCAGCTTGTATCAGGGCAATGAGCAGTTCTTC.

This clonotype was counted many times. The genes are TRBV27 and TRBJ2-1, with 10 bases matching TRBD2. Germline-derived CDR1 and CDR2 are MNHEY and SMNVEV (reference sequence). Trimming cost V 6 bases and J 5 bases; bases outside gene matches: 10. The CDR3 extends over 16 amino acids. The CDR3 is CASRVEASGSHNEQFF. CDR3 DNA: TGTGCCAGCAGGGTGGAGGCTAGCGGGAGCCACAATGAGCAGTTCTTC.

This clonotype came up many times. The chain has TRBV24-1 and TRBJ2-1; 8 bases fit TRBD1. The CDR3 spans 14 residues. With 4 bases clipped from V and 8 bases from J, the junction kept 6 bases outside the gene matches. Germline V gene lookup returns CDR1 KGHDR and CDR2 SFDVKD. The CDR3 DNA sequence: TGTGCCACCAGTGAACAAGACAGGGGTGATGAGCAGTTCTTC. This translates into CATSEQDRGDEQFF.

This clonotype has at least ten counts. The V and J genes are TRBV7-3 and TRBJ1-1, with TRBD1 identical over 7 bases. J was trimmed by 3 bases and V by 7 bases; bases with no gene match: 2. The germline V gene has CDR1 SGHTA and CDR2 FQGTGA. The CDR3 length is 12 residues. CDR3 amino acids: CASKGADTEAFF. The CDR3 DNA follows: TGTGCCAGCAAGGGGGCAGACACTGAAGCTTTCTTT.

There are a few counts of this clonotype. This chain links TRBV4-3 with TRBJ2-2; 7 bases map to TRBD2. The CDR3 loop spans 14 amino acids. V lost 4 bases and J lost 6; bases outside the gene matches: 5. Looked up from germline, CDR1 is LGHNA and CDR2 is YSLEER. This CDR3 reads CASSPGTNAGELFF. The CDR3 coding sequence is TGCGCCAGCAGCCCCGGGACTAACGCCGGGGAGCTGTTTTTT.

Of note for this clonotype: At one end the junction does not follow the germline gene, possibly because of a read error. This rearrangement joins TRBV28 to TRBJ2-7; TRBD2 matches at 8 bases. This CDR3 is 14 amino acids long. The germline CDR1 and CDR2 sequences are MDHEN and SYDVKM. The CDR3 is CASSVDGRAGERYF. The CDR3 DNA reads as TGTGCCAGCAGTGTTGACGGGAGGGCCGGCGAGCGGTACTTC.

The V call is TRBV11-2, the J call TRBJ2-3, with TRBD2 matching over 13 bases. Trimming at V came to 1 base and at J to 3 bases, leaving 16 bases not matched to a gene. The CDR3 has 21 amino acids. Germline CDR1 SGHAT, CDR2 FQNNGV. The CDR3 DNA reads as TGTGCCAGCAGCTTAGGAGCATCGTTCGGACGGACTAGCGGGAGTACAGATACGCAGTATTTT. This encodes CASSLGASFGRTSGSTDTQYF.

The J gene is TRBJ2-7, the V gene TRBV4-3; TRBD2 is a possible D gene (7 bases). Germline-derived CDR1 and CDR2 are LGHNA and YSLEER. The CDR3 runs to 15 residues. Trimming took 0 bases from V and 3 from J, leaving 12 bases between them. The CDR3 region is CASSQERGLVYEQYF. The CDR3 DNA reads TGCGCCAGCAGCCAAGAGCGGGGGCTTGTCTACGAGCAGTACTTC.

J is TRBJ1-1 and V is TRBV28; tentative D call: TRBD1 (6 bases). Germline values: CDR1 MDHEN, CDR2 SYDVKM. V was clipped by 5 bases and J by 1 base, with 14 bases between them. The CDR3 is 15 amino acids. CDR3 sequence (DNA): TGTGCCAGCAGTCTTACAGGGATTACGAACACTGAAGCTTTCTTT. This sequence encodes CASSLTGITNTEAFF.

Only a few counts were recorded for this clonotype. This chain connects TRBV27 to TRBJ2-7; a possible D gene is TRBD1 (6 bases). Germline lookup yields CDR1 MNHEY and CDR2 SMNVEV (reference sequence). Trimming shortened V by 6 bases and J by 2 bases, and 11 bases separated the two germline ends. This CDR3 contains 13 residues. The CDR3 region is CASSEDSTYEQYF. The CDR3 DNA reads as TGTGCCAGCAGCGAGGACAGCACCTACGAGCAGTACTTC.

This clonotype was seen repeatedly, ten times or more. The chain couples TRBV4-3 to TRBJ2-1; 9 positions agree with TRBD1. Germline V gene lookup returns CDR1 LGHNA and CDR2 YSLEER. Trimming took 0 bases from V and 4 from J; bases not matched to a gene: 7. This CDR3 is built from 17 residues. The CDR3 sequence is CASSQDRGQGWYNEQFF. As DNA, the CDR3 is TGCGCCAGCAGCCAAGATCGGGGACAGGGTTGGTACAATGAGCAGTTCTTC.

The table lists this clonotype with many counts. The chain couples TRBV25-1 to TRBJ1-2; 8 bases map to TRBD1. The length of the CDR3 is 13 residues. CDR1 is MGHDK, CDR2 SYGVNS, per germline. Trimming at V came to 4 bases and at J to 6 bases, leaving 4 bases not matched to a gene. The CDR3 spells CASSAVTGDGYTF. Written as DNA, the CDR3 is TGTGCCAGCAGTGCAGTGACAGGGGATGGCTACACCTTC.

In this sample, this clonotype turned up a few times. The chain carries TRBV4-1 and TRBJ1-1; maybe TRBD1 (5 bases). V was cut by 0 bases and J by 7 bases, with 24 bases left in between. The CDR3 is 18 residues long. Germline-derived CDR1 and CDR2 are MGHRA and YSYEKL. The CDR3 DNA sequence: TGCGCCAGCAGCCAAGAATCCCCTTTTTTCCAGGGAGGTAATGAAGCTTTCTTT. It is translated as CASSQESPFFQGGNEAFF.

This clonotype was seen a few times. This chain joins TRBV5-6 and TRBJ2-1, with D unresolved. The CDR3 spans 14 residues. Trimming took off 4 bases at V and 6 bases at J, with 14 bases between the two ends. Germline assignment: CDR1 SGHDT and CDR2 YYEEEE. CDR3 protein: CASSNSIRPNEQFF. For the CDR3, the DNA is TGTGCCAGCAGCAACTCGATTCGTCCCAATGAGCAGTTCTTC.

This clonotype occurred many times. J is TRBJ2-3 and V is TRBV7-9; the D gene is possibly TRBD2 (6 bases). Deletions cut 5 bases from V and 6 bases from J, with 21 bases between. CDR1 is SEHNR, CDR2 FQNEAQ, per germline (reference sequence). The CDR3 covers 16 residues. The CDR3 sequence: CASSQHSGVEGDTQYF. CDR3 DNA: TGTGCCAGCAGCCAACATAGCGGAGTTGAGGGGGATACGCAGTATTTT.

CDR3 in amino acids: CASSTGGQGYTF. The CDR3 DNA reads as TGTGCCAGCAGCACAGGGGGCCAGGGCTACACCTTC. V usage is TRBV12-3 or TRBV12-4 and J usage is TRBJ1-2; 9 bases line up with TRBD1. This CDR3 contains 12 residues. With V trimmed by 6 bases and J by 8 bases, 4 bases remained unmatched.

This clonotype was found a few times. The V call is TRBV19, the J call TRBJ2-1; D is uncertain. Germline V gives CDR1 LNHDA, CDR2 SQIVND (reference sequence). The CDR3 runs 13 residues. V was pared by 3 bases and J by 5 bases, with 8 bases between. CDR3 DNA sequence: TGTGCCAGTAGTATCAACCGGGACAATGAGCAGTTCTTC. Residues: CASSINRDNEQFF.

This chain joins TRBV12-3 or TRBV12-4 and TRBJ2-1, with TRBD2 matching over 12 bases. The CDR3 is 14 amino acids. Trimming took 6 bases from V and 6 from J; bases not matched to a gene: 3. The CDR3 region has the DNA TGTGCCAGCAGACTAGCGGGAGGAGGCAATGAGCAGTTCTTC. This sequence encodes CASRLAGGGNEQFF.

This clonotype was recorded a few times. CDR3 protein: CSASSGYLQPQHF. The CDR3 region has the DNA TGCAGTGCTAGTAGCGGCTATCTTCAGCCCCAGCATTTT. The V gene is TRBV20-1, the J gene TRBJ1-5; D gene ambiguous. V dropped 3 bases and J dropped 6 bases, with 12 bases sitting between them. Germline CDR1 is DFQATT and CDR2 is SNEGSKA (reference sequence). This CDR3 comprises 13 residues.

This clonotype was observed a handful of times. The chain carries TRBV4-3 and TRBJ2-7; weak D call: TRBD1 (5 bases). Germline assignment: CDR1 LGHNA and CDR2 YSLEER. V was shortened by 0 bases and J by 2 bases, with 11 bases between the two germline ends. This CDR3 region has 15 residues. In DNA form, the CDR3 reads TGCGCCAGCAGCCAAGATTTCGGCAGGGCCTACGAGCAGTACTTC. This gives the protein CASSQDFGRAYEQYF.

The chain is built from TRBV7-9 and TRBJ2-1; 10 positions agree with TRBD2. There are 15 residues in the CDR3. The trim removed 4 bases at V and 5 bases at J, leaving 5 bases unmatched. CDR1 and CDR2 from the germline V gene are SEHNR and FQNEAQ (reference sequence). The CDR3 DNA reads TGTGCCAGCAGCTCTGCTAGCGGGAGAGACAATGAGCAGTTCTTC. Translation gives CASSSASGRDNEQFF.

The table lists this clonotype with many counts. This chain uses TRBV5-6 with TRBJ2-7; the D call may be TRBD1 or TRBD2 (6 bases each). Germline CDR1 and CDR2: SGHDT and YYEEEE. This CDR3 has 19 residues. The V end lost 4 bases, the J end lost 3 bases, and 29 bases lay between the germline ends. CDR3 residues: CASSPQDGKEEGEIYEQYF. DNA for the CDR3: TGTGCCAGCAGCCCTCAGGACGGGAAGGAGGAGGGGGAAATCTACGAGCAGTACTTC.

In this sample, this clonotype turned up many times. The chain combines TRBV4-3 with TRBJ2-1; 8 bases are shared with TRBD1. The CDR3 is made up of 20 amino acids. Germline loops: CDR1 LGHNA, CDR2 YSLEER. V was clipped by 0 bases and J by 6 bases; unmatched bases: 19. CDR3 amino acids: CASSQETGTGILGWFNEQFF. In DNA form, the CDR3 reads TGCGCCAGCAGCCAAGAAACCGGGACAGGAATCCTAGGTTGGTTCAATGAGCAGTTCTTC.